This TCR beta chain derives from a study of blood T cell repertoires in COVID-19. V was clipped by 6 bases and J by 5 bases; unmatched bases: 10. There are 15 residues in the CDR3. The assay was immunoSEQ multiplex PCR, and TCRdb's table has in-frame clones only and misses some. Among 320,000 or so clones listed, more than 85% were seen once. This clone showed up just once. The study recruited people aged 18 to 89 years across around 24 US areas. The sequence was collected from a woman between 25 and 40 years old who had recovered from COVID-19. Sequenced: PBMCs or T cells enriched from blood (not recorded which). This rearrangement joins TRBV23-1 to TRBJ2-5; 9 nucleotides line up with TRBD1. TRBV23-1 is an ORF, with its function uncertain. CDR3: CASRDGQGRRETQYF. Here the CDR3 DNA reads TGCGCCAGCAGAGACGGACAGGGGCGAAGGGAGACCCAGTACTTC.